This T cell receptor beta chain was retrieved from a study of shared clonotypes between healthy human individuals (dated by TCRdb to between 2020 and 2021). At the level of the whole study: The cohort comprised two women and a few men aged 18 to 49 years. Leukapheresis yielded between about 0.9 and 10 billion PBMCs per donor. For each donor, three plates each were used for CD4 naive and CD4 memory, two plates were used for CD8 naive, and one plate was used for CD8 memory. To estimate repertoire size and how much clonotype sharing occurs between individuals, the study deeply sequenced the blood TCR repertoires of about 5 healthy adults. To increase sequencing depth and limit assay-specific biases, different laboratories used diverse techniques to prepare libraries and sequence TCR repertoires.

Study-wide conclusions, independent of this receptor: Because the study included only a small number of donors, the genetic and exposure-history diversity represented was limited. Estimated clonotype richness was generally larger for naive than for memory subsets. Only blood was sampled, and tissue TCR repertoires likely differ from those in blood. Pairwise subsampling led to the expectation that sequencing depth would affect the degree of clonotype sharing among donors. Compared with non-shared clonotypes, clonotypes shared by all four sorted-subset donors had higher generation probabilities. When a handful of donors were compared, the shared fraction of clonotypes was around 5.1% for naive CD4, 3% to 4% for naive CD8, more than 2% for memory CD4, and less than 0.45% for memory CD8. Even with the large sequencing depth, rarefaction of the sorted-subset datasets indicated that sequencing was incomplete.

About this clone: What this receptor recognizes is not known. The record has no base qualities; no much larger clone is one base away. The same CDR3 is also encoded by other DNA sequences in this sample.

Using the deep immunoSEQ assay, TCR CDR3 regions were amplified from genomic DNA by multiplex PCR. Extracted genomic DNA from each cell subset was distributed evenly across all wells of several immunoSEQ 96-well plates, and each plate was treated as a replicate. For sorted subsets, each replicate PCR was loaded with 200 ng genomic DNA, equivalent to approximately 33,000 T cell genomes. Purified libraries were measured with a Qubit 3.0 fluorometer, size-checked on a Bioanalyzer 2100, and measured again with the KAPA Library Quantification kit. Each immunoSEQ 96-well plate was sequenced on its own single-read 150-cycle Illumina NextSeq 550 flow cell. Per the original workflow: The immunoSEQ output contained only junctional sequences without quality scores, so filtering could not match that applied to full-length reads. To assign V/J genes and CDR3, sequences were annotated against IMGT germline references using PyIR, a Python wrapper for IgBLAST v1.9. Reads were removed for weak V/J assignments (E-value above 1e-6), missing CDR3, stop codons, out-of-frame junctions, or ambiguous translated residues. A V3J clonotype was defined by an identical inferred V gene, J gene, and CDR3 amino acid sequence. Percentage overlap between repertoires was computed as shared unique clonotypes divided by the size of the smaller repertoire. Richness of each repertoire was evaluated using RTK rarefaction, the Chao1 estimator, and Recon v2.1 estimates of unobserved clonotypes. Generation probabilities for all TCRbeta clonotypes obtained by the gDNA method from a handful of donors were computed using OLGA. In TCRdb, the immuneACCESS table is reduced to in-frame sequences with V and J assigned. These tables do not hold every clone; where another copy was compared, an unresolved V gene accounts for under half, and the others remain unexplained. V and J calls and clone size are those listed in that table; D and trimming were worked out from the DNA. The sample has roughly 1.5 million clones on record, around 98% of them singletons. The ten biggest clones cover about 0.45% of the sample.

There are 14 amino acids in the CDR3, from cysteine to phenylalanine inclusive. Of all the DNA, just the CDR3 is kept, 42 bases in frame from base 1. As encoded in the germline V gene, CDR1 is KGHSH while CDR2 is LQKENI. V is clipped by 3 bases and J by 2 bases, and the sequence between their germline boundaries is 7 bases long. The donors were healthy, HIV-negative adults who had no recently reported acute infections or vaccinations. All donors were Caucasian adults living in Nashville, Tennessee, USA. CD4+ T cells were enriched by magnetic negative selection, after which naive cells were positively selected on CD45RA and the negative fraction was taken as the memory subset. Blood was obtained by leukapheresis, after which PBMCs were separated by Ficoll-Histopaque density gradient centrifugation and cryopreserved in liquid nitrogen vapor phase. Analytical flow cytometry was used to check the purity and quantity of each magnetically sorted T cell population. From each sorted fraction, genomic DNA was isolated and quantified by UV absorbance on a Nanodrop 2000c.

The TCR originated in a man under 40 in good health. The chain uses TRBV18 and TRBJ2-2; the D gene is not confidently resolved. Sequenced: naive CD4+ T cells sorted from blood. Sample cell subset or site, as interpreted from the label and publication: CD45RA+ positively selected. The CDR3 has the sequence CASSPGRNTGELFF. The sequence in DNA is TGTGCCAGCTCACCTGGACGTAACACCGGGGAGCTGTTTTTT. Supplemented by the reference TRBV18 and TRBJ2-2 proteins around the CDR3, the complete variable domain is NAGVMQNPRHLVRRRGQEARLRCSPMKGHSHVYWYRQLPEEGLKFMVYLQKENIIDESGMPKERFSAEFPKEGPSILRIQQVVRGDSAAYFCASSPGRNTGELFFGEGSRLTVL.